Shown below are 7 T cell receptor beta chains from a single sample sequenced in a study of T-cell reconstitution after alpha-beta-depleted transplantation in children. This sample's TCRbeta library carried unique molecular identifier barcodes. TCRdb independently ran MiXCR on the PCR reads; one entry per CDR3 protein. Of around 240,000 distinct CDR3 sequences in the sample, just under 8.5% were seen once. Sequencing used PBMCs, mostly from graft donor cells, obtained 180 days after TCRalphabeta/CD19-depleted stem cell transplant. The receptors shown here come from a male patient younger than 18 who had a stem cell transplant for acute lymphoblastic leukemia, so the T cells may come from the graft donor.

At least ten counts were recorded for this clonotype. This sequence joins TRBV23-1 and TRBJ2-2, with D possibly matching TRBD2 (6 bases). TRBV23-1 is placed among ORFs of uncertain function. This CDR3 comprises 13 residues. The V gene lost 9 bases and the J gene lost 3 bases, with 11 bases spanning the gap. The CDR3 is CAREGRDTGELFF. CDR3 in DNA: TGCGCCAGGGAGGGCCGGGACACCGGGGAGCTGTTTTTT.

This clonotype has at least ten counts. This chain connects TRBV20-1 to TRBJ1-2; D is perhaps TRBD1 (5 bases). V dropped 3 bases and J dropped 4 bases, with 9 bases sitting between them. The CDR3 contains 12 residues. CDR1 and CDR2 from the germline V gene are DFQATT and SNEGSKA (reference sequence). The CDR3 DNA sequence: TGCAGTGCTAGGGGGGACGTCTATGGCTACACCTTC. Translated: CSARGDVYGYTF.

This clonotype was counted only a few times. The chain uses TRBV18 and TRBJ2-3; D uncertain. Germline V CDR1 and CDR2: KGHSH, LQKENI. CDR3 size: 12 residues. V was clipped by 1 base and J by 10 bases, with 9 bases between them. The CDR3 nucleotides are TGTGCCAGCTCACCACTCGGAAATCCGCAGTATTTT. It codes for CASSPLGNPQYF.

J is TRBJ2-1 and V is TRBV19, with TRBD1 as a possible D gene (6 bases). The CDR3 consists of 16 residues. Per the germline V gene, CDR1 is LNHDA and CDR2 is SQIVND (reference sequence). V shed 7 bases and J shed 0 bases, with 16 bases lying between them. CDR3 in amino acids: CASKDQGLLSYNEQFF. DNA for the CDR3: TGTGCCAGTAAAGACCAGGGGCTACTCTCCTACAATGAGCAGTTCTTC. The full variable domain, with the rest looked up from reference TRBV19 and TRBJ2-1, is DGGITQSPKYLFRKEGQNVTLSCEQNLNHDAMYWYRQDPGQGLRLIYYSQIVNDFQKGDIAEGYSVSREKKESFPLTVTSAQKNPTAFYLCASKDQGLLSYNEQFFGPGTRLTVL.

The J gene is TRBJ2-1, the V gene TRBV24-1; perhaps D is TRBD1 or TRBD2 (5 bases each). The CDR3 runs 14 residues. CDR1 and CDR2 (germline): KGHDR, SFDVKD. With 4 bases removed from V and 10 bases from J, the gap between germline ends came to 16 bases. This CDR3 is CATSEPRTGTEQFF. In nucleotides, the CDR3 is TGTGCCACCAGTGAGCCGAGGACCGGGACCGAGCAGTTCTTC.

This clonotype was recorded at least ten times. This chain connects TRBV20-1 to TRBJ1-1; no clear D. Between the trimmed V and J ends, which lost 5 bases and 1 base, there was a span of 14 bases. The CDR3 has 14 amino acids. Germline V gene data show CDR1 as DFQATT and CDR2 as SNEGSKA (reference sequence). The CDR3 spells CSAPATGENTEAFF. In DNA, the CDR3 is TGCAGTGCTCCCGCGACGGGAGAGAACACTGAAGCTTTCTTT.

The table lists this clonotype with many counts. The V gene is TRBV10-3, the J gene TRBJ2-2, with 8 nucleotides matching TRBD1. The V segment lost 6 bases and the J segment 3 bases; nucleotides outside the gene matches: 0. The CDR3 contains 13 residues. Per the germline V gene, CDR1 is ENHRY and CDR2 is SYGVKD. The CDR3 loop is CAIRQGDTGELFF. CDR3 coding DNA: TGTGCCATCAGACAGGGGGACACCGGGGAGCTGTTTTTT.